A single sample is the source of the 14 T cell receptor beta chains below, sequenced in a study of blood T cell repertoires in COVID-19. The method was immunoSEQ multiplex PCR; TCRdb's version includes in-frame clones alone and lacks a portion of them. This sample has tens of thousands of clones, with less than 95% found just once. The sequenced sample was peripheral blood. The receptors originated from a man aged 18-30 years with COVID-19, enrolled during active disease.

The count of this clone is one. The chain combines TRBV2 with TRBJ1-6; possible D gene TRBD1, 5 bases. The ends were cut back, 6 bases at V and 12 bases at J, with 9 bases in the middle. The CDR3 is 11 residues long. Germline V gene data show CDR1 as SNHLY and CDR2 as FYNNEI. CDR3 region: CASRRGVPLHF. CDR3 DNA: TGTGCCAGCAGACGGGGGGTACCCCTCCACTTT.

This rearrangement joins TRBV30 to TRBJ2-7; 7 nucleotides match TRBD1. Germline-derived CDR1 and CDR2 are GTSNPN and SVGIG (reference sequence). J lost 0 bases, V lost 1 base, and 0 bases had no gene match. This CDR3 contains 13 residues. CDR3 DNA: TGTGCCTGGAGTGGGGACAGCTCCTACGAGCAGTACTTC. Residues: CAWSGDSSYEQYF.

V and J are TRBV6-5 and TRBJ1-2; 7 nucleotides match TRBD1. Germline loops: CDR1 MNHEY, CDR2 SVGAGI. The CDR3 runs 15 residues. V was clipped by 6 bases and J by 5 bases; unmatched bases: 12. CDR3 sequence reads: CASSRGTDDIYGYTF. The CDR3 bases are TGTGCCAGCAGCAGAGGGACAGACGATATATATGGCTACACCTTC.

The chain joins TRBV28 to TRBJ2-3; 7 bases are a match to TRBD2. This CDR3 has 13 residues. Germline V CDR1 and CDR2: MDHEN, SYDVKM. The V and J ends lost 6 bases and 4 bases, in that order; junction bases with no gene match: 4. The CDR3 spells CASRGGRADTQYF. In DNA, the CDR3 is TGTGCCAGCAGGGGAGGGAGGGCAGATACGCAGTATTTT.

The chain recombines TRBV9 with TRBJ2-7; no clear D gene. CDR1 is SGDLS, CDR2 YYNGEE, per germline. The CDR3 extends over 11 amino acids. V was trimmed by 0 bases and J by 7 bases, leaving 5 bases between them. Here the CDR3 DNA reads TGTGCCAGCAGCGTAGGGCGGGAGCAGTACTTC. Its translation is CASSVGREQYF.

About this clone itself: A read error may produce the germline difference seen at one junction end. The V gene is TRBV30, the J gene TRBJ1-4; TRBD1 aligns across 7 bases. Germline V gene sequence: CDR1 GTSNPN, CDR2 SVGIG (reference sequence). The CDR3 is 14 residues long. CDR3 region: CAWSAGQSFEKLLF. The CDR3 DNA is TGTGCCTGGAGCGCGGGACAGTCTTTTGAAAAACTGCTTTTT. Using reference TRBV30 and TRBJ1-4 for the parts outside the CDR3, the full variable domain is SQTIHQWPATLVQPVGSPLSLECTVEGTSNPNLYWYRQAAGRGLQLLFYSVGIGQISSEVPQNLSASRPQDRQFILSSKKLLLSDSGFYLCAWSAGQSFEKLLFGSGTQLSVL.

This clone was seen once. This rearrangement joins TRBV2 to TRBJ1-2; 7 nucleotides line up with TRBD1. The junction had 6 bases not matched to a gene; V was cut back by 10 bases and J by 1 base. CDR3 length: 13 amino acids. Germline-derived CDR1 and CDR2 are SNHLY and FYNNEI. The CDR3 DNA is TGTGCCACCCGACAGGGTAGTAACTATGGCTACACCTTC. Its translation: CATRQGSNYGYTF.

This clone was recorded a few times. J is TRBJ1-1 and V is TRBV10-2, with 8 bases that match TRBD1. Looked up from germline, CDR1 is WSHSY and CDR2 is SAAADI. Trimming cost V 3 bases and J 4 bases; bases outside gene matches: 4. The CDR3 sequence is 14 residues long. The CDR3 bases are TGCGCCAGCAGTGACCCCGGACAGGGCACTGAAGCTTTCTTT. Protein product: CASSDPGQGTEAFF.

The chain carries TRBV7-8 and TRBJ2-1; 7 bases are shared with TRBD2. CDR1 SGHVS and CDR2 FQNEAQ come from the germline V gene. The J segment lost 3 bases and the V segment lost 1 base, leaving 18 bases of the junction unmatched. The length of the CDR3 is 20 residues. In nucleotides, the CDR3 is TGTGCCAGCAGCTTAGTTGAGGGCGGGAGCAGCGAAATTCGCTACAATGAGCAGTTCTTC. Encoded protein: CASSLVEGGSSEIRYNEQFF.

The chain employs TRBV12-3 or TRBV12-4 and TRBJ2-3; D is perhaps TRBD1 (6 bases). Between the trimmed V and J ends, which lost 8 bases and 3 bases, there was a span of 12 bases. There are 13 residues in the CDR3. CDR3: CASSLQGTDTQYF. The CDR3 DNA follows: TGTGCCAGCTCACTCCAGGGGACAGATACGCAGTATTTT.

The chain carries TRBV27 and TRBJ2-6, with 7 nucleotides matching TRBD1. V shed 5 bases and J 1 base; nucleotides not matched to a gene: 5. The germline CDR1 and CDR2 sequences are MNHEY and SMNVEV (reference sequence). The CDR3 has 16 residues. The CDR3 here is CASSNYRGSGANVLTF. The DNA of the CDR3 is TGTGCCAGCAGTAATTACAGGGGATCTGGGGCCAACGTCCTGACTTTC.

Turning to this clone: Other DNA sequences within the sample encode an identical CDR3. CDR3 nucleotides: TGTGCCAGCAGTCTCGGGGGGAGCAATCAGCCCCAGCATTTT. It translates to CASSLGGSNQPQHF. The chain uses TRBV9 and TRBJ1-5; D possibly corresponds to TRBD1 (5 bases). Between the trimmed V and J ends, which lost 5 bases and 1 base, there was a span of 10 bases. From germline, CDR1 is SGDLS and CDR2 YYNGEE. The CDR3 totals 14 residues. Filled out from reference TRBV9 and TRBJ1-5, the complete variable domain reads DSGVTQTPKHLITATGQRVTLRCSPRSGDLSVYWYQQSLDQGLQFLIQYYNGEERAKGNILERFSAQQFPDLHSELNLSSLELGDSALYFCASSLGGSNQPQHFGDGTRLSIL.

The rearrangement links TRBV27 to TRBJ1-5; tentative D call: TRBD1 (5 bases). The V gene's germline CDR1 is MNHEY and CDR2 SMNVEV (reference sequence). V gave up 5 bases and J gave up 4 bases, with 18 bases separating them. The CDR3 totals 16 residues. Here the CDR3 reads CASSQGFGVGNQPQHF. The CDR3 bases are TGTGCCAGCAGTCAGGGTTTTGGGGTTGGGAATCAGCCCCAGCATTTT.

This chain's CDR3 is CAISRTEGIGVRGYTF. CDR3 bases: TGTGCCATCAGTAGGACAGAGGGGATAGGGGTACGTGGCTACACCTTC. J is TRBJ1-2 and V is TRBV10-3; D might be TRBD1 (6 bases). The length of the CDR3 is 16 residues. Germline V gene sequence: CDR1 ENHRY, CDR2 SYGVKD. V lost 5 bases and J 7 bases, leaving 23 bases between the germline ends.